The 28 T cell receptor beta chains reported below all come from one sample, sequenced in a study of shared clonotypes between healthy human individuals. CD8 cells classed as naive were CD45RO-negative and positively selected for CCR7, excluding terminally differentiated effector memory CD45RA+ cells. Generated by immunoSEQ multiplex PCR, the TCRdb table keeps only in-frame clones and is missing some. The sample comprises some 580,000 clones, nearly 98% of which are singletons, and approximately 0.33% rests with the top ten. Sequencing was carried out using naive CD8+ T cells sorted from blood. These receptors originate from a man under 40 in good health.

Worth noting for this clone: At the DNA level, this CDR3 is encoded by other sequences in the same sample as well. The gene calls are TRBV4-3 and TRBJ2-7; the D is unclear. From germline, CDR1 is LGHNA and CDR2 YSLEER. Deletions cut 3 bases from V and 4 bases from J, with 10 bases between. This CDR3 comprises 13 residues. CDR3 in amino acids: CASSQGIGYEQYF. CDR3 DNA: TGCGCCAGCAGCCAGGGAATAGGTTACGAGCAGTACTTC.

The rearrangement uses TRBV27 and TRBJ2-4, with a possible D match to TRBD2 (5 bases). The V end lost 5 bases, the J end lost 0 bases, and 11 bases lay between the germline ends. There are 15 residues in the CDR3. In germline, CDR1 is MNHEY, CDR2 SMNVEV (reference sequence). The CDR3 DNA reads as TGTGCCAGCAGTCAACTTGGACTAGCCAAAAACATTCAGTACTTC. It is translated as CASSQLGLAKNIQYF.

V gene TRBV11-2 combines with J gene TRBJ2-1; D perhaps matches TRBD1 (6 bases). Germline CDR1 SGHAT, CDR2 FQNNGV. The ends were cut back, 4 bases at V and 4 bases at J, with 14 bases in the middle. The CDR3 covers 15 residues. The CDR3 spells CASSSLRDKYNEQFF. The CDR3 DNA sequence: TGTGCCAGCAGCTCCCTCCGGGACAAATACAATGAGCAGTTCTTC. The full variable domain, rest sourced from reference TRBV11-2 and TRBJ2-1, is EAGVAQSPRYKIIEKRQSVAFWCNPISGHATLYWYQQILGQGPKLLIQFQNNGVVDDSQLPKDRFSAERLKGVDSTLKIQPAKLEDSAVYLCASSSLRDKYNEQFFGPGTRLTVL.

The V gene is TRBV19, the J gene TRBJ2-2, with D perhaps matching TRBD1 (6 bases). The CDR3 is 15 amino acids. Germline CDR1 and CDR2: LNHDA and SQIVND (reference sequence). V was cut by 4 bases and J by 4 bases, with 13 bases left in between. The CDR3 spells CASSTPGVGTGELFF. The CDR3 bases are TGTGCCAGTAGTACCCCAGGGGTGGGCACCGGGGAGCTGTTTTTT.

The V call is TRBV15, the J call TRBJ2-7; possible D gene TRBD1, 6 bases. The germline gives CDR1 LNHNV, CDR2 YYDKDF (reference sequence). The germline V and J ends were trimmed by 0 bases and 1 base, with 13 bases remaining between them. CDR3 size: 16 residues. CDR3 nucleotides: TGTGCCACCAGCAGAGATTGGACAGCCCAATCCTACGAGCAGTACTTC. Translated, it gives CATSRDWTAQSYEQYF.

J is TRBJ2-1 and V is TRBV13; D unresolved. The V gene lost 0 bases and the J gene lost 8 bases, with 11 bases spanning the gap. Germline-derived CDR1 and CDR2 are PRHDT and FYEKMQ (reference sequence). This CDR3 region has 14 residues. CDR3 nucleotide sequence: TGTGCCAGCAGCTTAGGGACGATATTCGATGAGCAGTTCTTC. Protein sequence: CASSLGTIFDEQFF.

DNA for the CDR3: TGTGCCAGCAGTCCCGGGACTAGCGGGGATACGCAGTATTTT. As protein: CASSPGTSGDTQYF. The chain carries TRBV6-1 and TRBJ2-3; 12 positions match TRBD2. Germline assignment: CDR1 MNHNS and CDR2 SASEGT. The J segment lost 6 bases and the V segment lost 5 bases, leaving 3 bases of the junction unmatched. The CDR3 has 14 residues.

The chain combines TRBV4-1 with TRBJ1-2; D is ambiguous. This CDR3 is 13 amino acids long. CDR1 is MGHRA, CDR2 YSYEKL, per germline. V gave up 0 bases and J gave up 4 bases, with 6 bases separating them. In DNA form, the CDR3 reads TGCGCCAGCAGCCAAGAGGGCAGCTATGGCTACACCTTC. It translates to CASSQEGSYGYTF.

V usage is TRBV28 and J usage is TRBJ2-2, with a weak D call TRBD1 (6 bases). With 2 bases removed from V and 0 bases from J, the gap between germline ends came to 19 bases. The CDR3 consists of 19 residues. The germline V gene encodes CDR1 MDHEN and CDR2 SYDVKM. The CDR3 reads CASSLGQGIRFANTGELFF. CDR3 DNA sequence: TGTGCCAGCAGTTTAGGGCAGGGGATAAGGTTCGCGAACACCGGGGAGCTGTTTTTT.

The chain combines TRBV29-1 with TRBJ2-2; D call uncertain. The CDR3 covers 15 residues. CDR1 and CDR2 (germline): SQVTM, ANQGSEA. With 2 bases removed from V and 1 base from J, the gap between germline ends came to 11 bases. The CDR3 loop reads CSVEILQENTGELFF. The CDR3 DNA reads TGCAGCGTTGAAATTTTGCAGGAGAACACCGGGGAGCTGTTTTTT.

This chain uses TRBV15 with TRBJ1-2; 11 positions match TRBD1. Germline-derived CDR1 and CDR2 are LNHNV and YYDKDF (reference sequence). The CDR3 runs 14 residues. Trimming took 6 bases from V and 4 from J; bases not matched to a gene: 4. In nucleotides, the CDR3 is TGTGCCACCAGTTCCGGGACAGGGGGCTATGGCTACACCTTC. Its translation is CATSSGTGGYGYTF.

In the case of this clone: The identical CDR3 is also encoded by other nucleotide sequences in the sample. The V and J genes are TRBV7-8 and TRBJ2-7; D not resolved. Germline V gene data show CDR1 as SGHVS and CDR2 as FQNEAQ. This CDR3 contains 13 residues. The germline V and J ends were trimmed by 1 base and 0 bases, with 4 bases remaining between them. The CDR3 nucleotides read TGTGCCAGCAGCTTAGAAGTCTCCTACGAGCAGTACTTC. It codes for CASSLEVSYEQYF.

The CDR3 DNA reads as TGTGCCAGCAGCCAAAAAGGACCGCTTACTAGCACAGATACGCAGTATTTT. Encoded protein: CASSQKGPLTSTDTQYF. The rearrangement links TRBV16 to TRBJ2-3, with unresolved D. V was clipped by 2 bases and J by 0 bases, with 15 bases between them. In germline, CDR1 is KGHSY, CDR2 FQNENV. The CDR3 totals 17 residues.

CDR3 amino acids: CASSSPGQGSYEQYF. The CDR3 region has the DNA TGTGCCAGCAGTTCTCCGGGACAGGGTTCCTACGAGCAGTACTTC. The chain joins TRBV6-5 to TRBJ2-7; TRBD1 matches 9 bases. This CDR3 spans 15 amino acids. Germline V gene lookup returns CDR1 MNHEY and CDR2 SVGAGI. V lost 4 bases, J lost 1 base, and 5 bases stayed unmatched.

This clone has a single count. This chain connects TRBV2 to TRBJ2-2; D gene unclear. Trimming took off 6 bases at V and 6 bases at J, with 23 bases between the two ends. This CDR3 has 17 amino acids. Germline CDR1 is SNHLY and CDR2 is FYNNEI. DNA for the CDR3: TGTGCCAGCAGGAAAGAAAGCCCCCAGGCAGAGGCCGGGGAGCTGTTTTTT. Amino acids: CASRKESPQAEAGELFF.

This rearrangement joins TRBV19 to TRBJ2-5, with 13 positions matching TRBD2. CDR1 is LNHDA, CDR2 SQIVND, per germline (reference sequence). The V and J ends lost 3 bases and 1 base, in that order; junction bases with no gene match: 5. CDR3 length: 17 residues. The CDR3 is CASSIGRTSGSQETQYF. CDR3 in DNA: TGTGCCAGTAGTATCGGCCGGACTAGCGGGAGCCAAGAGACCCAGTACTTC.

This clone was counted once. This rearrangement joins TRBV5-6 to TRBJ2-1; a weak D match, TRBD1 (6 bases). Trimming pared 0 bases from V and 4 bases from J, leaving 8 bases between. The CDR3 length is 14 residues. CDR1 is SGHDT and CDR2 is YYEEEE in the germline V gene. The CDR3 sequence is CASSLGDIYNEQFF. The CDR3 region has the DNA TGTGCCAGCAGCTTGGGGGACATTTACAATGAGCAGTTCTTC.

The chain uses TRBV18 and TRBJ2-2, with 8 bases matching TRBD1. The CDR3 spans 19 residues. The trim removed 2 bases at V and 3 bases at J, leaving 14 bases unmatched. CDR1 and CDR2 from the germline V gene are KGHSH and LQKENI. This chain's CDR3 is CASSPFLGVRQGYTGELFF. DNA of the CDR3: TGTGCCAGCTCACCATTTCTTGGCGTGCGACAGGGGTACACCGGGGAGCTGTTTTTT.

The chain couples TRBV5-6 to TRBJ1-6; 8 nucleotides align to TRBD1. Per the germline V gene, CDR1 is SGHDT and CDR2 is YYEEEE. There are 17 residues in the CDR3. V lost 3 bases to trimming and J lost 7 bases; unmatched junction nucleotides: 12. CDR3 residues: CASSYTGTGRRNSPLHF. As DNA, the CDR3 is TGTGCCAGCAGCTACACCGGGACAGGCAGGCGGAATTCACCCCTCCACTTT.

This chain links TRBV29-1 with TRBJ1-1; TRBD1 matches 9 bases. V trimming: 7 bases; J trimming: 4 bases; junction bases outside the gene matches: 7. Germline values: CDR1 SQVTM, CDR2 ANQGSEA. The CDR3 length is 13 residues. The CDR3 loop is CSDLQGAGTEAFF. CDR3 nucleotides: TGCAGCGATCTACAGGGGGCGGGCACTGAAGCTTTCTTT.

The genes are TRBV5-1 and TRBJ2-7, with 9 bases lining up with TRBD2. Germline assignment: CDR1 SGHRS and CDR2 YFSETQ. The CDR3 covers 17 residues. Losses at the gene ends were 0 bases for V and 2 bases for J; bases not matched to a gene: 9. The CDR3 spells CASSLAGTSGPTYEQYF. CDR3 nucleotides: TGCGCCAGCAGCTTGGCGGGTACTAGCGGGCCGACCTACGAGCAGTACTTC. Together with reference TRBV5-1 and TRBJ2-7, the CDR3 gives the full variable domain: KAGVTQTPRYLIKTRGQQVTLSCSPISGHRSVSWYQQTPGQGLQFLFEYFSETQRNKGNFPGRFSGRQFSNSRSEMNVSTLELGDSALYLCASSLAGTSGPTYEQYFGPGTRLTVT.

This CDR3 reads CASSLDRDRDQPQHF. CDR3 bases: TGTGCCAGCAGCTTAGACCGGGACAGGGATCAGCCCCAGCATTTT. V usage is TRBV7-6 and J usage is TRBJ1-5; TRBD1 aligns across 9 bases. The CDR3 spans 15 residues. After removal of 1 base from V and 5 bases from J, the junction contained 3 bases not matched to a gene. CDR1 is SGHVS and CDR2 is FNYEAQ in the germline V gene.

Here the CDR3 reads CASSDTGATEAFF. The CDR3 coding sequence is TGTGCCAGCAGTGATACGGGGGCCACTGAAGCTTTCTTT. V and J are TRBV2 and TRBJ1-1; TRBD1 might be the D (6 bases). The CDR3 is made up of 13 amino acids. The germline CDR1 and CDR2 sequences are SNHLY and FYNNEI. Deletions cut 3 bases from V and 4 bases from J, with 9 bases between.

The V gene is TRBV20-1, the J gene TRBJ1-4; D is undetermined. V lost 0 bases and J lost 12, with 8 bases in between. The CDR3 is made up of 11 amino acids. Germline V gene sequence: CDR1 DFQATT, CDR2 SNEGSKA (reference sequence). The CDR3 loop is CSARDRRQLFF. DNA for the CDR3: TGCAGTGCTAGAGATCGCAGACAACTGTTTTTT.

V is TRBV9 and J is TRBJ2-7, with a possible D match to TRBD1 (5 bases). V lost 3 bases and J lost 0, with 10 bases in between. The CDR3 consists of 14 residues. Germline V gives CDR1 SGDLS, CDR2 YYNGEE. CDR3 coding DNA: TGTGCCAGCAGCGCAGAACAGGCCTCCTACGAGCAGTACTTC. Its translation is CASSAEQASYEQYF.

The chain couples TRBV5-4 to TRBJ2-1, with a tentative D call TRBD2 (6 bases). There are 14 residues in the CDR3. Deletions cut 1 base from V and 3 bases from J, with 8 bases between. CDR1 SGHNT and CDR2 YYREEE come from the germline V gene (reference sequence). The CDR3 sequence is CASSLTGGYNEQFF. For the CDR3, the DNA is TGTGCCAGCAGCTTGACCGGGGGCTACAATGAGCAGTTCTTC.

The chain is built from TRBV4-1 and TRBJ1-1, with TRBD1 as a possible D gene (6 bases). V lost 0 bases and J 3 bases, leaving 14 bases between the germline ends. CDR3 length: 16 residues. Germline V lookup: CDR1 MGHRA, CDR2 YSYEKL. The CDR3 region is CASSQELRGVDTEAFF. The CDR3 nucleotides read TGCGCCAGCAGCCAAGAATTGAGGGGGGTCGACACTGAAGCTTTCTTT.

The genes are TRBV19 and TRBJ2-1; no reliable D call. The CDR3 contains 13 residues. Germline assignment: CDR1 LNHDA and CDR2 SQIVND (reference sequence). V lost 8 bases and J 4 bases, leaving 12 bases between the germline ends. CDR3: CASGWNGYNEQFF. The CDR3 DNA reads as TGTGCCAGTGGGTGGAACGGTTACAATGAGCAGTTCTTC.